Shown below are 17 T cell receptor beta chains from a single sample sequenced in a study of blood T cell repertoires in COVID-19. The table came from immunoSEQ multiplex PCR; TCRdb's copy has only in-frame clones and leaves some out. The sample has approximately 210,000 clones, around 81% seen once. The sequenced sample consisted of PBMCs or T cells enriched from blood (not recorded which). Source of these receptors: a man in his thirties or forties with acute COVID-19.

The genes are TRBV4-1 and TRBJ2-1; TRBD1 agrees at 7 bases. From germline, CDR1 is MGHRA and CDR2 YSYEKL. Germline trimming cut 5 bases from V and 8 bases from J; bases unmatched to any gene: 12. The length of the CDR3 is 15 residues. CDR3 DNA sequence: TGCGCCAGCAGCTCTGGAGCCACAGGGGTGTATGAGCAGTTCTTC. This encodes CASSSGATGVYEQFF.

The J gene is TRBJ2-2, the V gene TRBV5-1; possibly TRBD1 for D (6 bases). The germline V gene has CDR1 SGHRS and CDR2 YFSETQ. CDR3 size: 16 residues. The ends were cut back, 5 bases at V and 1 base at J, with 15 bases in the middle. CDR3 nucleotides: TGCGCCAGCAGTATTGTACAGGGCATGAACACCGGGGAGCTGTTTTTT. It is translated as CASSIVQGMNTGELFF. The variable domain in full, with the rest retrieved from reference TRBV5-1 and TRBJ2-2, is KAGVTQTPRYLIKTRGQQVTLSCSPISGHRSVSWYQQTPGQGLQFLFEYFSETQRNKGNFPGRFSGRQFSNSRSEMNVSTLELGDSALYLCASSIVQGMNTGELFFGEGSRLTVL.

V usage is TRBV5-4 and J usage is TRBJ1-4; D is perhaps TRBD1 (6 bases). Germline CDR1 and CDR2: SGHNT and YYREEE (reference sequence). This CDR3 region has 15 residues. V was trimmed by 4 bases and J by 4 bases, leaving 14 bases between them. CDR3 amino acids: CASSPQGLDNEKLFF. In DNA form, the CDR3 reads TGTGCCAGCAGCCCCCAGGGGCTGGATAATGAAAAACTGTTTTTT.

J is TRBJ2-7 and V is TRBV19; D is uncertain. CDR1 LNHDA and CDR2 SQIVND come from the germline V gene (reference sequence). V shed 6 bases and J shed 2 bases, with 11 bases lying between them. The CDR3 totals 13 residues. The CDR3 here is CASSIEVAYEQYF. The CDR3 DNA sequence: TGTGCCAGTAGCATTGAGGTTGCCTACGAGCAGTACTTC.

This clone was observed a single time. The CDR3 reads CASSHPGPSGGASDNEQFF. The CDR3 nucleotides are TGTGCCAGCAGTCACCCCGGGCCTAGCGGGGGGGCCTCGGACAATGAGCAGTTCTTC. The chain links TRBV6-6 to TRBJ2-1; 12 nucleotides align to TRBD2. The CDR3 loop spans 19 amino acids. Germline CDR1 MNHNY, CDR2 SVGAGI (reference sequence). The V segment lost 5 bases and the J segment 5 bases; nucleotides outside the gene matches: 16.

There are a few counts of this clone. The chain couples TRBV3-1 (or the pseudogene TRBV3-2) to TRBJ2-1, with 12 nucleotides matching TRBD2. This CDR3 comprises 15 residues. Unmatched junction bases numbered 6, after V lost 3 bases and J lost 9 bases. Looked up from germline, CDR1 is LGHDT and CDR2 is YNNKEL (reference sequence). Here the CDR3 reads CASSQSSGGAGEQFF. Here the CDR3 DNA reads TGTGCCAGCAGCCAGTCTAGCGGGGGGGCTGGTGAGCAGTTCTTC.

The rearrangement joins TRBV7-9 to TRBJ2-5; D is possibly TRBD1 (5 bases). Germline values: CDR1 SEHNR, CDR2 FQNEAQ (reference sequence). This CDR3 has 14 residues. V was cut by 5 bases and J by 1 base, with 11 bases left in between. This CDR3 is CASSGGASQETQYF. CDR3 DNA: TGTGCCAGCAGCGGTGGGGCTAGCCAAGAGACCCAGTACTTC.

This sequence joins TRBV7-2 and TRBJ1-5; possibly TRBD1 for D (6 bases). Trimming left V 4 bases short and J 5 bases short, with 12 bases between. CDR3 length equals 14 residues. The V gene's germline CDR1 is SGHTA and CDR2 FQGNSA. CDR3 loop: CASSYGQSHQPQHF. CDR3 nucleotides: TGTGCCAGCAGCTACGGACAGTCCCATCAGCCCCAGCATTTT.

The rearrangement links TRBV10-3 to TRBJ2-7, with D perhaps matching TRBD1 (5 bases). Trimming removed 2 bases at V and 4 bases at J, with 9 bases between. Germline-derived CDR1 and CDR2 are ENHRY and SYGVKD. The CDR3 totals 13 residues. The DNA of the CDR3 is TGTGCCATCAGTGAGGAGACAGCGTACGAGCAGTACTTC. It yields the protein CAISEETAYEQYF.

The chain carries TRBV25-1 and TRBJ1-1; 9 bases map to TRBD1. Trimming cost V 8 bases and J 0 bases; bases outside gene matches: 10. CDR3 size: 16 residues. Germline V gene lookup returns CDR1 MGHDK and CDR2 SYGVNS. The CDR3 reads CASLPGQGVVNTEAFF. The CDR3 coding sequence is TGTGCCAGCCTTCCGGGACAGGGAGTGGTGAACACTGAAGCTTTCTTT.

This chain links TRBV2 with TRBJ1-5; D is unclear. The CDR3 has 14 residues. V was trimmed by 3 bases and J by 10 bases, leaving 16 bases between them. The V gene's germline CDR1 is SNHLY and CDR2 FYNNEI. The CDR3, as DNA: TGTGCCAGCAGTGACAGCCCCCCGGGGAGCCCCCAGCATTTT. Protein sequence: CASSDSPPGSPQHF.

This clone appeared once. The genes are TRBV9 and TRBJ2-4, with 11 bases identical to TRBD1. Germline CDR1 SGDLS, CDR2 YYNGEE. After removal of 0 bases from V and 5 bases from J, the junction contained 7 bases not matched to a gene. The CDR3 has 17 amino acids. The CDR3 sequence: CASSVALGGQGENIQYF. The DNA for the CDR3 is TGTGCCAGCAGCGTAGCCTTGGGGGGACAGGGGGAAAACATTCAGTACTTC.

This chain uses TRBV10-3 with TRBJ1-4; TRBD1 matches at 9 bases. This CDR3 has 14 residues. Germline V gene data show CDR1 as ENHRY and CDR2 as SYGVKD. V lost 5 bases to trimming and J lost 6 bases; unmatched junction nucleotides: 4. The CDR3 region is CAISTGGADEKLFF. CDR3 DNA: TGTGCCATCAGTACAGGGGGCGCCGATGAAAAACTGTTTTTT.

The chain recombines TRBV27 with TRBJ2-4; 7 nucleotides line up with TRBD2. The CDR3 has 18 amino acids. Germline V CDR1 and CDR2: MNHEY, SMNVEV (reference sequence). J gave up 2 bases and V 5 bases, and 15 bases lay outside the gene matches. The CDR3 bases are TGTGCCAGCAGTCTACAGCCAAGCGGGGTTAAGTCCAAAAACATTCAGTACTTC. Translated: CASSLQPSGVKSKNIQYF.

This chain connects TRBV11-1 to TRBJ1-6; 7 positions match TRBD1. In germline, CDR1 is SGHAT, CDR2 FQDESV (reference sequence). V shed 1 base and J 14 bases; nucleotides not matched to a gene: 8. This CDR3 contains 14 residues. In nucleotides, the CDR3 is TGTGCCAGCAGCTTAGAGGACAGGACACTGACCCTCCACTTT. The encoded protein is CASSLEDRTLTLHF.

The rearrangement links TRBV13 to TRBJ2-7; TRBD1 is a possible D gene (5 bases). V was shortened by 0 bases and J by 2 bases, with 14 bases between the two germline ends. The CDR3 consists of 16 residues. Looked up from germline, CDR1 is PRHDT and CDR2 is FYEKMQ (reference sequence). The CDR3 reads CASSLGRLTGTYEQYF. CDR3 coding DNA: TGTGCCAGCAGCTTAGGCCGTCTTACAGGAACCTACGAGCAGTACTTC.

This chain connects TRBV9 to TRBJ1-2; 8 bases align to TRBD1. After removal of 4 bases from V and 2 bases from J, the junction contained 7 bases not matched to a gene. The CDR3 loop spans 15 amino acids. Germline values: CDR1 SGDLS, CDR2 YYNGEE. CDR3 sequence reads: CASSPWDRSNYGYTF. The DNA of the CDR3 is TGTGCCAGCAGCCCTTGGGACAGGAGCAACTATGGCTACACCTTC.